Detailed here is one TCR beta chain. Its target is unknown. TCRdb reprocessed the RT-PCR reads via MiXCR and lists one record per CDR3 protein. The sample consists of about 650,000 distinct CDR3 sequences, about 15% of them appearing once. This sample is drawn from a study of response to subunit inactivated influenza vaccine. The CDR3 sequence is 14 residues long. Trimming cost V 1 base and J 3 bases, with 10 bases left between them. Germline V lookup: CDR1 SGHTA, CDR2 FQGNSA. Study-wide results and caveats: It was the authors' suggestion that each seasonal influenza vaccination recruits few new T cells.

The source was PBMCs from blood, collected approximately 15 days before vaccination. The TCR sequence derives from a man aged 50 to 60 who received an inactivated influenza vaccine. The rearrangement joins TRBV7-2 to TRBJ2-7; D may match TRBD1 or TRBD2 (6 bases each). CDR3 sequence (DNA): TGTGCCAGCAGCTTAGAGGGGGGACACTACGAGCAGTACTTC. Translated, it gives CASSLEGGHYEQYF.